A selection of T cell receptor beta chains follows, all from one sample in a study of cytomegalovirus exposure and HLA in healthy donors. The data were produced by immunoSEQ multiplex PCR, yet TCRdb's version contains in-frame clones alone and is incomplete. Of about 140,000 clones in the sample, 73% were seen once. The sample was PBMCs. The receptors shown here come from a woman aged 35 to 49 in good health and CMV-seronegative. The CDR3 runs from the conserved cysteine through the conserved F or W. A D gene is named only where the DNA matches it firmly. For some rows the clone size is stated as once, few or many, or as a class when expanded; others skip it.

j_call clone_size d_call v_call cdr3_aa cdr3_nt
TRBJ2-7 - TRBD1 TRBV11-2 CASSPGTGTYYEQYF TGTGCCAGCAGCCCCGGGACAGGTACTTACTACGAGCAGTACTTC
TRBJ1-5 - - TRBV6-1 CASSAVVSNQPQHF TGTGCCAGCAGTGCGGTGGTTAGCAATCAGCCCCAGCATTTT
TRBJ2-1 - - TRBV6-5 CASSSLSSASYNEQFF TGTGCCAGCAGTTCTCTCTCTAGCGCTTCCTACAATGAGCAGTTCTTC
TRBJ1-2 few TRBD1 TRBV5-4 CASSYQTGNYGYTF TGTGCCAGCAGCTACCAGACAGGGAACTATGGCTACACCTTC
TRBJ1-5 - - TRBV25-1 CASSDRSMHQPQHF TGTGCCAGCAGTGATCGGAGCATGCATCAGCCCCAGCATTTT
TRBJ1-1 - - TRBV5-1 CASSLRQGNTEAFF TGCGCCAGCAGCTTGAGGCAGGGTAACACTGAAGCTTTCTTT
TRBJ1-1 - TRBD1 TRBV2 CASREDRGLAFF TGTGCCAGCAGGGAAGACAGGGGATTAGCTTTCTTT
TRBJ1-1 - - TRBV2 CASSDYGGRLTEAFF TGTGCCAGCAGTGATTATGGGGGGAGATTGACTGAAGCTTTCTTT
TRBJ1-6 once TRBD1 TRBV7-3 CASPSSRRPGGSPLHF TGTGCCAGCCCCTCGTCCCGCAGGCCAGGGGGTTCACCCCTCCACTTT
TRBJ1-4 - - TRBV19 CASSIGGGSDEKLFF TGTGCCAGTAGTATAGGTGGAGGGTCTGATGAAAAACTGTTTTTT
TRBJ2-1 - - TRBV6-1 CASSDLSGSSYNEQFF TGTGCCAGCAGTGACCTTAGCGGAAGCTCCTACAATGAGCAGTTCTTC
TRBJ1-2 - - TRBV7-2 CASSPGQTNYGYTF TGTGCCAGCAGCCCAGGGCAGACTAACTATGGCTACACCTTC
TRBJ2-3 few - TRBV7-9 CASSSGLNTQYF TGTGCCAGCAGCTCCGGACTCAATACGCAGTATTTT
TRBJ1-1 once - TRBV27 CASSLRGGNTEAFF TGTGCCAGCAGTTTAAGGGGGGGGAACACTGAAGCTTTCTTT
TRBJ2-7 - - TRBV2 CASSIKYEQYF TGTGCCAGCAGTATTAAATACGAGCAGTACTTC
TRBJ1-5 - - TRBV27 CASSLYRVSQPQHF TGTGCCAGCAGTTTATACAGGGTTTCTCAGCCCCAGCATTTT
TRBJ1-6 - TRBD1 TRBV2 CASTGGQSGNSPLHF TGTGCCAGCACCGGGGGACAGTCTGGGAATTCACCCCTCCACTTT